These 20 T cell receptor beta chains originate from one sample sequenced in a study of blood T cells in healthy people across ages. Through a sample-barcoded 5' primer and a J-beta primer mix, a second PCR was run for roughly 7 to 12 cycles. From the 5' RACE reads, TCRdb called clonotypes with MiXCR, one entry per CDR3 protein. This sample has more than 900,000 distinct CDR3 sequences, with approximately 25% found just once. The sample was also linked to a second study, of T cells of mothers and their children.

The source material was blood. All receptors come from a girl under 10 years old in good health.

This clonotype was seen only a few times. This sequence joins TRBV29-1 and TRBJ1-2; a possible D gene is TRBD1 (5 bases). The CDR3 loop spans 11 amino acids. Germline values: CDR1 SQVTM, CDR2 ANQGSEA. V gave up 6 bases and J gave up 3 bases, with 8 bases separating them. Here the CDR3 DNA reads TGCAGCGTCGGGGGATACTATGGCTACACCTTC. Amino acid sequence: CSVGGYYGYTF. The full variable domain, its missing parts supplied by reference TRBV29-1 and TRBJ1-2, is SAVISQKPSRDICQRGTSLTIQCQVDSQVTMMFWYRQQPGQSLTLIATANQGSEATYESGFVIDKFPISRPNLTFSTLTVSNMSPEDSSIYLCSVGGYYGYTFGSGTRLTVV.

The chain combines TRBV4-1 with TRBJ2-5, with D maybe TRBD2 (5 bases). Near its end, the DNA agrees better with TRBJ2-7, so the J call may be wrong. The CDR3 runs 15 residues. In germline, CDR1 is MGHRA, CDR2 YSYEKL. Here the CDR3 DNA reads TGCGCCAGCAGCCAATCGGGGTCCCCCTCCTACGAGCAGTACTTC. This translates into CASSQSGSPSYEQYF.

The rearrangement links TRBV6-7 to TRBJ1-2, with TRBD1 matching 9 bases. TRBV6-7 has ORF status, its function being uncertain. There are 15 residues in the CDR3. Trimming removed 5 bases from V and 2 bases from J; junction bases left unmatched: 6. The CDR3 nucleotides read TGTGCCAGCAGTAGAGAAACAGGGGGCAACTATGGCTACACCTTC. It codes for CASSRETGGNYGYTF.

V gene TRBV28 combines with J gene TRBJ2-7; 7 bases agree with TRBD2. Germline values: CDR1 MDHEN, CDR2 SYDVKM. CDR3 length equals 15 residues. The trim removed 5 bases at V and 0 bases at J, leaving 7 bases unmatched. CDR3 in DNA: TGTGCCAGCAGTCGAATTGGCGGGAGCTCCTACGAGCAGTACTTC. Protein: CASSRIGGSSYEQYF.

The V and J genes are TRBV20-1 and TRBJ2-1; no clear D. V dropped 5 bases and J dropped 0 bases, with 17 bases sitting between them. The CDR3 sequence is 16 residues long. Germline values: CDR1 DFQATT, CDR2 SNEGSKA (reference sequence). This CDR3 is CSAQSRIGGSYNEQFF. The CDR3 DNA follows: TGCAGTGCTCAGTCCCGTATTGGCGGCTCCTACAATGAGCAGTTCTTC.

The chain carries TRBV6-1 and TRBJ1-5, with TRBD1 matching over 9 bases. CDR1 MNHNS and CDR2 SASEGT come from the germline V gene. The CDR3 is 16 residues long. The junction had 9 bases not matched to a gene; V was cut back by 3 bases and J by 6 bases. CDR3 DNA: TGTGCCAGCAGTGATGATTGGGACAGGGACGCTCAGCCCCAGCATTTT. Its protein is CASSDDWDRDAQPQHF.

V and J are TRBV6-5 and TRBJ1-1; D is unresolved. Trimming cost V 6 bases and J 6 bases, with 14 bases left between them. Per the germline V gene, CDR1 is MNHEY and CDR2 is SVGAGI. CDR3 length equals 13 residues. CDR3 loop: CASSPWTLSEAFF. The CDR3, as DNA: TGTGCCAGCAGCCCCTGGACCCTATCTGAAGCTTTCTTT.

This clonotype turned up a few times. The chain joins TRBV11-3 to TRBJ2-1; tentatively, D is TRBD2 (6 bases). V was cut by 5 bases and J by 2 bases, with 13 bases left in between. CDR1 SGHNT and CDR2 YENEEA come from the germline V gene. This CDR3 is built from 15 residues. The CDR3 protein is CASSIPTGAYNEQFF. CDR3 sequence (DNA): TGTGCCAGCAGCATACCGACGGGGGCCTACAATGAGCAGTTCTTC.

The gene calls are TRBV6-5 and TRBJ1-2, with 10 bases matching TRBD1. The CDR3 is made up of 16 amino acids. Trimming removed 5 bases from V and 1 base from J; junction bases left unmatched: 7. Germline-derived CDR1 and CDR2 are MNHEY and SVGAGI. The CDR3 region is CASSRGDRGINYGYTF. The CDR3 DNA sequence: TGTGCCAGCAGTCGAGGGGACAGGGGCATTAACTATGGCTACACCTTC.

This clonotype was counted only a few times. This rearrangement joins TRBV28 to TRBJ1-5, with TRBD1 matching over 7 bases. Unmatched junction bases numbered 5, after V lost 4 bases and J lost 5 bases. The CDR3 extends over 14 amino acids. Germline assignment: CDR1 MDHEN and CDR2 SYDVKM. CDR3 sequence (DNA): TGTGCCAGCAGTTACCAGGGGGGGGATCAGCCCCAGCATTTT. This gives the protein CASSYQGGDQPQHF.

J is TRBJ2-3 and V is TRBV6-5; 7 nucleotides match TRBD2. The CDR3 has 14 residues. V lost 8 bases, J lost 2 bases, and 7 bases stayed unmatched. CDR1 and CDR2 from the germline V gene are MNHEY and SVGAGI. The CDR3 sequence is CASGGGRPTDTQYF. The CDR3 nucleotides are TGTGCCAGCGGGGGGGGACGTCCCACAGATACGCAGTATTTT.

This clonotype has only a few counts. The chain uses TRBV7-3 and TRBJ1-1, with D possibly matching TRBD1 (5 bases). Trimming removed 5 bases at V and 4 bases at J, with 17 bases between. The CDR3 has 15 amino acids. Germline assignment: CDR1 SGHTA and CDR2 FQGTGA. Written as DNA, the CDR3 is TGTGCCAGCAGCCTCGGAATGGGGGAGAGCACTGAAGCTTTCTTT. It codes for CASSLGMGESTEAFF.

This clonotype has only one observation. The chain recombines TRBV5-4 with TRBJ2-7, with 9 nucleotides matching TRBD2. The trim removed 4 bases at V and 2 bases at J, leaving 7 bases unmatched. CDR1 SGHNT and CDR2 YYREEE come from the germline V gene (reference sequence). The CDR3 totals 15 residues. CDR3 sequence (DNA): TGTGCCAGCAGCCCTAGCGGGACTCTTACCTACGAGCAGTACTTC. Protein product: CASSPSGTLTYEQYF.

The chain couples TRBV28 to TRBJ2-7, with a possible D match to TRBD2 (5 bases). Germline CDR1 reads MDHEN; CDR2 reads SYDVKM. The CDR3 extends over 16 amino acids. V gave up 1 base and J gave up 0 bases, with 13 bases separating them. The CDR3 is CASSLSPDSPSYEQYF. The CDR3 coding sequence is TGTGCCAGCAGTTTATCGCCGGACTCTCCCTCCTACGAGCAGTACTTC.

This clonotype has only a few counts. The rearrangement uses TRBV12-3 or TRBV12-4 and TRBJ1-4; 10 bases match TRBD1. With 5 bases clipped from V and 8 bases from J, the junction kept 8 bases outside the gene matches. The CDR3 is 15 residues long. CDR3 residues: CASSLRGTGEEKLFF. The CDR3 DNA reads TGTGCCAGCAGTCTCAGAGGGACAGGGGAGGAAAAACTGTTTTTT.

The rearrangement links TRBV7-9 to TRBJ1-4, with no clear D. Trimming shortened V by 4 bases and J by 0 bases, and 12 bases separated the two germline ends. CDR3 length equals 16 residues. The germline CDR1 and CDR2 sequences are SEHNR and FQNEAQ (reference sequence). Here the CDR3 reads CASSSVGSPTNEKLFF. The CDR3 DNA is TGTGCCAGCAGCTCCGTGGGCTCCCCAACTAATGAAAAACTGTTTTTT.

The rearrangement links TRBV7-3 to TRBJ2-5; 8 positions agree with TRBD2. The better agreement between TRBJ2-7 and the DNA end casts doubt on the J call. Germline CDR1 SGHTA, CDR2 FQGTGA. The CDR3 consists of 15 residues. The CDR3 bases are TGTGCCAGCAGCCCACTACCGGGAGGGCCCTACGAGCAGTACTTC. This gives the protein CASSPLPGGPYEQYF.

The chain uses TRBV4-1 and TRBJ2-3, with 9 positions matching TRBD2. The CDR3 has 16 amino acids. The J segment lost 4 bases and the V segment lost 2 bases, leaving 7 bases of the junction unmatched. CDR1 is MGHRA, CDR2 YSYEKL, per germline. DNA for the CDR3: TGCGCCAGCAGCCAATATAGCGGGAGCTCCCCAGATACGCAGTATTTT. Protein product: CASSQYSGSSPDTQYF.

In its sample, this clonotype was seen a few times. The genes are TRBV7-9 and TRBJ2-1; D might be TRBD1 (5 bases). TRBJ2-7 matches the DNA end more closely, so the J call is doubtful. The CDR3 length is 15 residues. Germline CDR1 is SEHNR and CDR2 is FQNEAQ (reference sequence). CDR3 protein: CASSLGQGSIYEQYF. The CDR3 nucleotides are TGTGCCAGCAGCTTGGGGCAGGGATCCATCTACGAGCAGTACTTC.

This clonotype was seen a few times. The CDR3 protein is CASSLGWADGTQYF. DNA for the CDR3: TGTGCCAGCAGTTTAGGGTGGGCAGACGGGACCCAGTACTTC. This chain joins TRBV27 and TRBJ2-5; D call uncertain. CDR1 is MNHEY, CDR2 SMNVEV, per germline (reference sequence). Trimming pared 2 bases from V and 7 bases from J, leaving 14 bases between. The CDR3 length is 14 residues.